Listed below are T cell receptor beta chains from one sample, sequenced in a study of T-cell memory formation after mild COVID-19. TCRdb re-analysed the 5' RACE reads in MiXCR, keeping a single row per CDR3 protein. Of around 510,000 distinct CDR3 sequences detected, roughly a fifth appear once; the ten largest clones hold 7.5% to 9.5%. Sequencing was carried out using PBMCs or a T cell subset sorted from them (not recorded which). Receptors were obtained from an adult woman who had mild COVID-19 (a few samples of this study predate the infection). Cell type and time point are not known. Each CDR3 is given with its conserved first and last residue. A D gene is named only where the DNA matches it firmly. Some rows mark clone size as missing; the rest say once, few, many or name a class of expanded clone.

cdr3_nt: TGTGCCTGGAGTACCTTCACGGCTGGCTACACCTTC; cdr3_aa: CAWSTFTAGYTF; cdr3_length: 12; d_call: -; v_call: TRBV30; j_call: TRBJ1-2; clone_size: few
cdr3_nt: TGTGCCAGCAGTCTTACGGACAGGGGAACTGAAGCTTTCTTT; cdr3_aa: CASSLTDRGTEAFF; cdr3_length: 14; d_call: TRBD1; v_call: TRBV6-5; j_call: TRBJ1-1; clone_size: few
cdr3_nt: TGTGCCAGCAGTTACTCTGGGAGGGACTACTATGGCTACACCTTC; cdr3_aa: CASSYSGRDYYGYTF; cdr3_length: 15; d_call: -; v_call: TRBV6-5; j_call: TRBJ1-2; clone_size: -
cdr3_nt: TGCAGCGTTGAAGATGGGGACTACTTAAGGGCCGGGGAGCTGTTTTTT; cdr3_aa: CSVEDGDYLRAGELFF; cdr3_length: 16; d_call: TRBD2; v_call: TRBV29-1; j_call: TRBJ2-2; clone_size: -
cdr3_nt: TGCAGTGCTAGAGATCTTAACTATGGCTACACCTTC; cdr3_aa: CSARDLNYGYTF; cdr3_length: 12; d_call: -; v_call: TRBV20-1; j_call: TRBJ1-2; clone_size: -
cdr3_nt: TGTGCCACCAGTGATTCCGGGACAGGGGGCAGGAATGAGCAGTTCTTC; cdr3_aa: CATSDSGTGGRNEQFF; cdr3_length: 16; d_call: TRBD1; v_call: TRBV24-1; j_call: TRBJ2-1; clone_size: -
cdr3_nt: TGTGCCAGCAGTTTGGGGGACTCTACCACAGATACGCAGTATTTT; cdr3_aa: CASSLGDSTTDTQYF; cdr3_length: 15; d_call: -; v_call: TRBV2; j_call: TRBJ2-3; clone_size: -
cdr3_nt: TGCGCCAGCAGCTTGTTCGACAGGGCGGCAGATACGCAGTATTTT; cdr3_aa: CASSLFDRAADTQYF; cdr3_length: 15; d_call: TRBD1; v_call: TRBV5-1; j_call: TRBJ2-3; clone_size: few
cdr3_nt: TGTGCTAGCAGCTTAGCAGAGTATTCCGATGAGCAGTTCTTC; cdr3_aa: CASSLAEYSDEQFF; cdr3_length: 14; d_call: -; v_call: TRBV7-7; j_call: TRBJ2-1; clone_size: -
cdr3_nt: TGCAGTGCTAGAGAACTCTACGAAGAGCAGTTCTTC; cdr3_aa: CSARELYEEQFF; cdr3_length: 12; d_call: -; v_call: TRBV20-1; j_call: TRBJ2-1; clone_size: -
cdr3_nt: TGTGCCAGCAGCCCCGACGTTGGCTGGAACACTGAAGCTTTCTTT; cdr3_aa: CASSPDVGWNTEAFF; cdr3_length: 15; d_call: -; v_call: TRBV7-9; j_call: TRBJ1-1; clone_size: -
cdr3_nt: TGTGCCAGCAGGGAACGGGGGGACCAGCATTTT; cdr3_aa: CASRERGDQHF; cdr3_length: 11; d_call: -; v_call: TRBV2; j_call: TRBJ1-5; clone_size: once
cdr3_nt: TGCAGTGCTAGATCGGGCCTTGCCTACGAGCAGTACTTC; cdr3_aa: CSARSGLAYEQYF; cdr3_length: 13; d_call: -; v_call: TRBV20-1; j_call: TRBJ2-7; clone_size: few
cdr3_nt: TGTGCCCGAGGGTACATTTCCTACACCGGGGAGCTGTTTTTT; cdr3_aa: CARGYISYTGELFF; cdr3_length: 14; d_call: -; v_call: TRBV6-5; j_call: TRBJ2-2; clone_size: few
cdr3_nt: TGCAGTGCTAGAGAAGGGATCAGGGATACGCAGTATTTT; cdr3_aa: CSAREGIRDTQYF; cdr3_length: 13; d_call: -; v_call: TRBV20-1; j_call: TRBJ2-3; clone_size: -
cdr3_nt: TGCAGTGCTAGAGAAGTGGGGGGGCGCGGTAATGGCTACACCTTC; cdr3_aa: CSAREVGGRGNGYTF; cdr3_length: 15; d_call: -; v_call: TRBV20-1; j_call: TRBJ1-2; clone_size: many
cdr3_nt: TGTGCCAGCAGCCGCGGCACAGGGCTGAACACCGGGGAGCTGTTTTTT; cdr3_aa: CASSRGTGLNTGELFF; cdr3_length: 16; d_call: -; v_call: TRBV6-1; j_call: TRBJ2-2; clone_size: -
cdr3_nt: TGCAGTGCTAGAGATCACCAGCGGGCCTACACAGATACGCAGTATTTT; cdr3_aa: CSARDHQRAYTDTQYF; cdr3_length: 16; d_call: -; v_call: TRBV20-1; j_call: TRBJ2-3; clone_size: many
cdr3_nt: TGTGCCAGCAGCCCACGGACAGGGAACACTGAAGCTTTCTTT; cdr3_aa: CASSPRTGNTEAFF; cdr3_length: 14; d_call: TRBD1; v_call: TRBV5-1; j_call: TRBJ1-1; clone_size: many
cdr3_nt: TGTGCCAGCAGCTTGAAGACAGGGAGCAGCACTGAAGCTTTCTTT; cdr3_aa: CASSLKTGSSTEAFF; cdr3_length: 15; d_call: TRBD1; v_call: TRBV11-2; j_call: TRBJ1-1; clone_size: few
cdr3_nt: TGTGCCTGGAGTGCCTTACAGGGCCGCTCGGACGAGCAGTACTTC; cdr3_aa: CAWSALQGRSDEQYF; cdr3_length: 15; d_call: -; v_call: TRBV30; j_call: TRBJ2-7; clone_size: -
cdr3_nt: TGTGCCAGCAGCCCCTTGGGGCAGCAGGTCACAGATACGCAGTATTTT; cdr3_aa: CASSPLGQQVTDTQYF; cdr3_length: 16; d_call: -; v_call: TRBV4-2; j_call: TRBJ2-3; clone_size: once
cdr3_nt: TGTGCCAGCAGCGCCTCTGCTGCGTCTGTCTACGAGCAGTACTTC; cdr3_aa: CASSASAASVYEQYF; cdr3_length: 15; d_call: -; v_call: TRBV9; j_call: TRBJ2-7; clone_size: -
cdr3_nt: TGCGCCAGCAGCCAAGATCGGGGGGGGCCTTACCCGGCCCAGCATTTT; cdr3_aa: CASSQDRGGPYPAQHF; cdr3_length: 16; d_call: -; v_call: TRBV4-3; j_call: TRBJ1-5; clone_size: -
cdr3_nt: TGTGCCAGCAGCGTAGCAGTCATGAACACTGAAGCTTTCTTT; cdr3_aa: CASSVAVMNTEAFF; cdr3_length: 14; d_call: -; v_call: TRBV9; j_call: TRBJ1-1; clone_size: -
cdr3_nt: TGTGCCAGCAGCTACAGGGGATCTAATGAAAAACTGTTTTTT; cdr3_aa: CASSYRGSNEKLFF; cdr3_length: 14; d_call: TRBD1; v_call: TRBV7-9; j_call: TRBJ1-4; clone_size: few
cdr3_nt: TGTGCCAGCAGCCTCCTTCAGGGGACCTACAATGAGCAGTTCTTC; cdr3_aa: CASSLLQGTYNEQFF; cdr3_length: 15; d_call: -; v_call: TRBV11-2; j_call: TRBJ2-1; clone_size: -
cdr3_nt: TGCAGCGTTGGACAAGCTCGGGTAGGCGAGCAGTACTTC; cdr3_aa: CSVGQARVGEQYF; cdr3_length: 13; d_call: -; v_call: TRBV29-1; j_call: TRBJ2-7; clone_size: -
cdr3_nt: TGTGCCAGCAGGCGGGGACAGGGTTATTGGGATGAGCAGTTCTTC; cdr3_aa: CASRRGQGYWDEQFF; cdr3_length: 15; d_call: TRBD1; v_call: TRBV6-5; j_call: TRBJ2-1; clone_size: few
cdr3_nt: TGCGCCAGCAGCTTGGAACCAGACTATAGCAATCAGCCCCAGCATTTT; cdr3_aa: CASSLEPDYSNQPQHF; cdr3_length: 16; d_call: -; v_call: TRBV5-1; j_call: TRBJ1-5; clone_size: few
cdr3_nt: TGTGCCAGCAGCGAGGGACTAGCGGGGTCCCAAGAGACCCAGTACTTC; cdr3_aa: CASSEGLAGSQETQYF; cdr3_length: 16; d_call: TRBD2; v_call: TRBV7-9; j_call: TRBJ2-5; clone_size: -
cdr3_nt: TGTGCCAGCAGCTTGGGCCTGATGACTTCAAGCTCCTACAATGAGCAGTTCTTC; cdr3_aa: CASSLGLMTSSSYNEQFF; cdr3_length: 18; d_call: -; v_call: TRBV7-6; j_call: TRBJ2-1; clone_size: few
cdr3_nt: TGCGCCAGCAGCCATACACAGGGGCCCTACAATGAGCAGTTCTTC; cdr3_aa: CASSHTQGPYNEQFF; cdr3_length: 15; d_call: TRBD1; v_call: TRBV4-1; j_call: TRBJ2-1; clone_size: many
cdr3_nt: TGTGCCTGGAGGATTAGCGGGGGGGCCCGGGAGCTGTTTTTT; cdr3_aa: CAWRISGGARELFF; cdr3_length: 14; d_call: TRBD2; v_call: TRBV30; j_call: TRBJ2-2; clone_size: few
cdr3_nt: TGCGCCACCCAGGGACCCCCTCTGTATGAGCAGTTCTTC; cdr3_aa: CATQGPPLYEQFF; cdr3_length: 13; d_call: -; v_call: TRBV5-1; j_call: TRBJ2-1; clone_size: -
cdr3_nt: TGTGCCATTAGACAGGGGTTGGGCTACGAGCAGTACTTC; cdr3_aa: CAIRQGLGYEQYF; cdr3_length: 13; d_call: TRBD1; v_call: TRBV10-3; j_call: TRBJ2-7; clone_size: -
cdr3_nt: TGCAGCGTTGAAGTTGATAGCGGGTATTACAATGAGCAGTTCTTC; cdr3_aa: CSVEVDSGYYNEQFF; cdr3_length: 15; d_call: TRBD2; v_call: TRBV29-1; j_call: TRBJ2-1; clone_size: few
cdr3_nt: TGTGCCGTTTCAAGGCAGTATTTT; cdr3_aa: CAVSRQYF; cdr3_length: 8; d_call: -; v_call: TRBV7-7; j_call: TRBJ2-3; clone_size: few
cdr3_nt: TGCAGTGCTAGTGTTCTAGCGGGGGGACCAAACTCCTACAATGAGCAGTTCTTC; cdr3_aa: CSASVLAGGPNSYNEQFF; cdr3_length: 18; d_call: TRBD2; v_call: TRBV20-1; j_call: TRBJ2-1; clone_size: few
cdr3_nt: TGTGCCAGCAGTTTATCCGGGGGCGTAGATACGCAGTATTTT; cdr3_aa: CASSLSGGVDTQYF; cdr3_length: 14; d_call: -; v_call: TRBV27; j_call: TRBJ2-3; clone_size: -
cdr3_nt: TGTGCCAGCAGACCCACTCGACAGTATAATTCACCCCTCCACTTT; cdr3_aa: CASRPTRQYNSPLHF; cdr3_length: 15; d_call: -; v_call: TRBV7-2; j_call: TRBJ1-6; clone_size: -